This is a list of T cell receptor beta chains from one sample in a study of spatial heterogeneity in lung cancer. TCRdb fed the 5' RACE reads into MiXCR, producing one record per CDR3 protein. The sample has around 11,000 distinct CDR3 sequences; 6.3% are singletons. Sequencing was performed on PBMCs, taken at surgery. The receptors stem from a male donor with early-stage non-small cell lung cancer. The CDR3 runs from the conserved cysteine through the conserved F or W. Each record gives: J gene, V gene, CDR3 protein.

j_call: TRBJ2-3; v_call: TRBV6-5; cdr3_aa: CASAQGRDTQYF
j_call: TRBJ2-5; v_call: TRBV18; cdr3_aa: CASSPLERGPGNTQYF
j_call: TRBJ2-5; v_call: TRBV20-1; cdr3_aa: CSALRDSLETQYF
j_call: TRBJ2-5; v_call: TRBV29-1; cdr3_aa: CSGGLAAKQETQYF
j_call: TRBJ1-4; v_call: TRBV28; cdr3_aa: CASSLNTGGIGEKLFF
j_call: TRBJ2-3; v_call: TRBV2; cdr3_aa: CASRPPGQGLVETDTQYF
j_call: TRBJ1-2; v_call: TRBV6-2/TRBV6-3; cdr3_aa: CASSPNRVGHYGYTF
j_call: TRBJ2-2; v_call: TRBV7-6; cdr3_aa: CASSLVLAGDGTGELFF
j_call: TRBJ1-1; v_call: TRBV3-1; cdr3_aa: CASSPLGSDTEAFF
j_call: TRBJ2-1; v_call: TRBV4-3; cdr3_aa: CASSQDVGRIVNEQFF
j_call: TRBJ2-3; v_call: TRBV7-2; cdr3_aa: CASSLGTSLTDTQYF
j_call: TRBJ2-1; v_call: TRBV7-3; cdr3_aa: CASSSQGSEQFF
j_call: TRBJ2-7; v_call: TRBV28; cdr3_aa: CASSRDGTGNYEQYF
j_call: TRBJ2-5; v_call: TRBV6-6; cdr3_aa: CASSPRETQYF
j_call: TRBJ2-3; v_call: TRBV15; cdr3_aa: CATSRDMSGGDTQYF
j_call: TRBJ2-2; v_call: TRBV12-3/TRBV12-4; cdr3_aa: CASAPVTSGNIGELFF
j_call: TRBJ2-7; v_call: TRBV27; cdr3_aa: CASSLSLGLAGGPYEQYF
j_call: TRBJ1-5; v_call: TRBV19; cdr3_aa: CASSSVPDVQPQHF
j_call: TRBJ2-7; v_call: TRBV12-3/TRBV12-4; cdr3_aa: CASSLGQANEQYF
j_call: TRBJ1-5; v_call: TRBV12-3/TRBV12-4; cdr3_aa: CASSQGQGGVPQHF
j_call: TRBJ2-1; v_call: TRBV19; cdr3_aa: CASSPLAGVYNEQFF
j_call: TRBJ1-1; v_call: TRBV29-1; cdr3_aa: CSVALGREAFF
j_call: TRBJ2-5; v_call: TRBV28; cdr3_aa: CASSLNVGTETQYF
j_call: TRBJ1-2; v_call: TRBV29-1; cdr3_aa: CSVVGSNYGYTF
j_call: TRBJ2-5; v_call: TRBV20-1; cdr3_aa: CSVVPSGTQYF
j_call: TRBJ2-7; v_call: TRBV6-5; cdr3_aa: CASRSPGSYEQYF
j_call: TRBJ1-6; v_call: TRBV10-3; cdr3_aa: CAISEGVNSPLHF
j_call: TRBJ1-5; v_call: TRBV10-3; cdr3_aa: CAISGGTGNQPQHF
j_call: TRBJ2-7; v_call: TRBV6-6; cdr3_aa: CASNEGDRKYEQYF
j_call: TRBJ2-3; v_call: TRBV29-1; cdr3_aa: CSAGGEGGTDTQYF
j_call: TRBJ2-1; v_call: TRBV12-3/TRBV12-4; cdr3_aa: CASSLSADNEQFF
j_call: TRBJ1-5; v_call: TRBV29-1; cdr3_aa: CSVDGGNQPQHF
j_call: TRBJ2-1; v_call: TRBV7-8; cdr3_aa: CASSLRTGSRNEQFF
j_call: TRBJ2-3; v_call: TRBV7-6; cdr3_aa: CASSAGLDTQYF
j_call: TRBJ2-7; v_call: TRBV5-1; cdr3_aa: CASSNSFDLEQYF
j_call: TRBJ2-7; v_call: TRBV18; cdr3_aa: CASSPPSTLYEQYF
j_call: TRBJ2-3; v_call: TRBV20-1; cdr3_aa: CSASIRLWGTDTQYF
j_call: TRBJ2-1; v_call: TRBV28; cdr3_aa: CASTPGALSGIRHNEQFF
j_call: TRBJ1-5; v_call: TRBV20-1; cdr3_aa: CSAPGQPQHF
j_call: TRBJ2-7; v_call: TRBV10-3; cdr3_aa: CAISESALGLSSYEQYF
j_call: TRBJ2-3; v_call: TRBV24-1; cdr3_aa: CATSDPPTGRQYF